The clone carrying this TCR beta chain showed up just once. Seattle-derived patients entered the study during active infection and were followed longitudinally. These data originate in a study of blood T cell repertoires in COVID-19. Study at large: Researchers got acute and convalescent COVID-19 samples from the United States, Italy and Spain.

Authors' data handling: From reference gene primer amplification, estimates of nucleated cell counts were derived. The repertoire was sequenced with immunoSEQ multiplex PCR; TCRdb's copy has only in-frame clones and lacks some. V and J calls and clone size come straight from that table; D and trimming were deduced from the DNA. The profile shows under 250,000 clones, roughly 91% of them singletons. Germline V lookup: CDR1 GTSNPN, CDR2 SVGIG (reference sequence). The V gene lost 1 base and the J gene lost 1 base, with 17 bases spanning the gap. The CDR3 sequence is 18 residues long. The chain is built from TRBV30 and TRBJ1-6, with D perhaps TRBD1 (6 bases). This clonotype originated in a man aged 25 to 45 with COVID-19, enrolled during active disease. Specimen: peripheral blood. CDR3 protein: CAWSDEGRGLSYNSPLHF. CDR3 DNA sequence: TGTGCCTGGAGTGATGAGGGCAGGGGATTATCCTATAATTCACCCCTCCACTTT.